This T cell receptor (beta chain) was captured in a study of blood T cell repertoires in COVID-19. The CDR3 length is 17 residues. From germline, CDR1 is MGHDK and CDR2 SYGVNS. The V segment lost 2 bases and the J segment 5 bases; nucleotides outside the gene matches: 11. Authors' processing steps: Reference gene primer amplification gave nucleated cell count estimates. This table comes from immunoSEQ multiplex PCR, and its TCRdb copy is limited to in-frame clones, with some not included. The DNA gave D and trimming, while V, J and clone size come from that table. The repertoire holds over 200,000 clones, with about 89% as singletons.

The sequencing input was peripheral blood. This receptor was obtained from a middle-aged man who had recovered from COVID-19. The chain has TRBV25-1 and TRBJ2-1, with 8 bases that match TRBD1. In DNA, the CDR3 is TGTGCCAGCAGTGAAGAGCCCTTCAGGGGGCATAACAATGAGCAGTTCTTC. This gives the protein CASSEEPFRGHNNEQFF.